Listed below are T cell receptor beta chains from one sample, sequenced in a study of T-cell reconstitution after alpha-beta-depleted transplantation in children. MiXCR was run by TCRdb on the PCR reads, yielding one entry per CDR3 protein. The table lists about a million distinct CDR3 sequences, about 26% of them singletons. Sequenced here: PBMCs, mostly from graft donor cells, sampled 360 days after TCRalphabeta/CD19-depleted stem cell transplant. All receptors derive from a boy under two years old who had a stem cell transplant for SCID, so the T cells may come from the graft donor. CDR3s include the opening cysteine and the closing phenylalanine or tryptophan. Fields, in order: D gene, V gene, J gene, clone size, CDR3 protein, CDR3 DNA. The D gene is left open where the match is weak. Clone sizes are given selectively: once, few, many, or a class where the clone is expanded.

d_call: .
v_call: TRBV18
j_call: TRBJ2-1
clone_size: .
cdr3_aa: CASSPDSFGNEQFF
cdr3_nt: TGTGCCAGCTCACCGGACTCCTTTGGGAATGAGCAGTTCTTC

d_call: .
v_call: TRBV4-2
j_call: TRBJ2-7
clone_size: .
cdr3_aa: CASSQPLRDVAVEQYF
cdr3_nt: TGTGCCAGCAGCCAACCCCTCCGGGACGTCGCAGTCGAGCAGTACTTC

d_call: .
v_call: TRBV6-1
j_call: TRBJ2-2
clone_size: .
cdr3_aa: CASSLPWDAVSGELFF
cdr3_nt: TGTGCCAGCAGCCTCCCTTGGGACGCTGTGAGCGGGGAGCTGTTTTTT

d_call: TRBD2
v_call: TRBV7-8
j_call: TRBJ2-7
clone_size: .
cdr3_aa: CASSLVVGGYEQYF
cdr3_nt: TGTGCCAGCAGCTTAGTGGTCGGGGGGTACGAGCAGTACTTC

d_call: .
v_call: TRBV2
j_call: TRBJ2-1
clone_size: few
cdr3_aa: CASTGTVSYNEQFF
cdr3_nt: TGTGCCAGCACTGGGACCGTATCGTACAATGAGCAGTTCTTC

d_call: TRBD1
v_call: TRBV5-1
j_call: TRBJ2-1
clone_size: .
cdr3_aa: CASSLGQGIYNEQFF
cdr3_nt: TGCGCCAGCAGCTTGGGACAGGGAATCTACAATGAGCAGTTCTTC

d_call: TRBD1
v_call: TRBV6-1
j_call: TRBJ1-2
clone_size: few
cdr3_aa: CASSPQWTGKSYGYTF
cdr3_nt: TGTGCCAGCAGTCCCCAATGGACAGGGAAGTCCTATGGCTACACCTTC

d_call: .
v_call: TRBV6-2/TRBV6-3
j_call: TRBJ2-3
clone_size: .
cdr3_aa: CASSSDRPKGGAYF
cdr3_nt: TGTGCCAGCAGTTCTGACAGGCCAAAAGGGGGTGCGTATTTT

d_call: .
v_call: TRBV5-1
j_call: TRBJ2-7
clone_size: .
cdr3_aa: CASSGEAGTYEQYF
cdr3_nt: TGCGCCAGCAGCGGCGAGGCAGGGACCTACGAGCAGTACTTC

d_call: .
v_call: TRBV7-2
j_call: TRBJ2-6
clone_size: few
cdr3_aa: CASSLAGAPSGANVLTF
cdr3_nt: TGTGCCAGCAGCTTAGCGGGGGCTCCCAGTGGGGCCAACGTCCTGACTTTC

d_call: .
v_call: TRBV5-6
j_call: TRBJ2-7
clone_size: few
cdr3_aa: CASSPLDSPYEQYF
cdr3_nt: TGTGCCAGCAGTCCTCTCGACAGTCCCTACGAGCAGTACTTC

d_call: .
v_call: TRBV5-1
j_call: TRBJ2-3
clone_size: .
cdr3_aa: CASSLPQGGGTDTQYF
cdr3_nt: TGCGCCAGCAGCCTCCCCCAAGGCGGGGGCACAGATACGCAGTATTTT

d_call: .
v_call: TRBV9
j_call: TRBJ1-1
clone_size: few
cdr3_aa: CASSVVTNTEAFF
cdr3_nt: TGTGCCAGCAGCGTAGTGACTAACACTGAAGCTTTCTTT

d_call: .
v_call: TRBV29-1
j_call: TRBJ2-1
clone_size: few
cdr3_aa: CSVDASPNYNEQFF
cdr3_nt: TGCAGCGTCGACGCCAGCCCAAACTACAATGAGCAGTTCTTC

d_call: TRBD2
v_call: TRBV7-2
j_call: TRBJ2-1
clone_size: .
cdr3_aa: CASSLITSGISYNEQFF
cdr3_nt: TGTGCCAGCAGCTTAATAACTAGCGGGATCTCCTACAATGAGCAGTTCTTC

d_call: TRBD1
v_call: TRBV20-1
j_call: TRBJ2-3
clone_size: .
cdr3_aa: CSASGDRVSGTDTQYF
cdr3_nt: TGCAGTGCTAGTGGGGACAGGGTTTCGGGCACAGATACGCAGTATTTT

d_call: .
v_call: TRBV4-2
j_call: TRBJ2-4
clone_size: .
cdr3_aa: CASSQDLFRGNIQYF
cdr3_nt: TGTGCCAGCAGCCAAGATCTCTTTAGAGGGAACATTCAGTACTTC